A selection of T cell receptor beta chains follows, all from one sample in a study of post-analysis software for immune sequencing data. MiXCR was run by TCRdb on the PCR reads, yielding one entry per CDR3 protein. The sample lists about 820,000 distinct CDR3 sequences, 53% occurring once. Sequences were obtained from blood. All receptors come from a girl aged 10-17 years with multiple sclerosis. CDR3s include the opening cysteine and the closing phenylalanine or tryptophan. Each record gives: V gene, D gene, clone size, J gene, CDR3 protein, CDR3 DNA. D genes are given only for firm matches. Only part of the rows carry a size: once, few, many, or a class if the clone is expanded.

TRBV2	TRBD1	.	TRBJ1-2	CASSDHRGSGYTF	TGTGCCAGCAGTGATCACAGGGGAAGTGGCTACACCTTC
TRBV10-2	.	.	TRBJ2-5	CASRERGGRTQYF	TGCGCCAGCAGGGAGCGCGGCGGTCGGACCCAGTACTTC
TRBV4-1	.	once	TRBJ2-7	CASSHTIDSAVYEQYF	TGCGCCAGCAGCCATACGATCGACAGCGCAGTCTACGAGCAGTACTTC
TRBV6-1	.	few	TRBJ2-5	CASSELAGKETQYF	TGTGCCAGCAGTGAACTAGCCGGTAAAGAGACCCAGTACTTC
TRBV7-8	TRBD2	few	TRBJ2-3	CASSLGRLAGGPTQYF	TGTGCCAGCAGCTTAGGGCGACTAGCGGGGGGACCAACGCAGTATTTT
TRBV25-1	.	.	TRBJ2-5	CASSVAGSLSGEQYF	TGTGCCAGCAGTGTTGCCGGATCCCTCTCCGGAGAGCAGTACTTC
TRBV5-1	.	.	TRBJ2-7	CASSLESRGSYEQYF	TGCGCCAGCAGCTTGGAGTCGCGGGGCTCCTACGAGCAGTACTTC
TRBV6-5	TRBD1	.	TRBJ2-7	CASSFAGQGIYEQYF	TGTGCCAGCAGTTTTGCCGGACAGGGGATCTACGAGCAGTACTTC
TRBV7-2	TRBD2	.	TRBJ2-1	CASSLARASGGREQFF	TGTGCCAGCAGCTTAGCGCGGGCTAGCGGGGGACGTGAGCAGTTCTTC
TRBV12-3/TRBV12-4	TRBD1	few	TRBJ2-7	CASSLMRDRAYEQYF	TGTGCCAGCAGTTTAATGCGGGACAGGGCTTACGAGCAGTACTTC
TRBV29-1	.	few	TRBJ1-5	CSVATGNQPQHF	TGCAGCGTTGCGACAGGTAATCAGCCCCAGCATTTT
TRBV29-1	.	.	TRBJ1-1	CSVWSGDTEAFF	TGCAGCGTCTGGAGCGGAGACACTGAAGCTTTCTTT
TRBV6-1	.	.	TRBJ2-5	CASSRNSPGLSTETQYF	TGTGCCAGCAGCCGTAATTCACCGGGACTGTCGACAGAGACCCAGTACTTC
TRBV9	.	.	TRBJ2-1	CASSVELKGNEQFF	TGTGCCAGCAGCGTAGAGTTAAAGGGGAATGAGCAGTTCTTC
TRBV5-1	TRBD1	few	TRBJ2-7	CASSWGQGHYEQYF	TGCGCCAGCAGCTGGGGACAGGGGCACTACGAGCAGTACTTC
TRBV4-1	.	.	TRBJ2-7	CASSQDYVYEQYF	TGCGCCAGCAGCCAAGATTACGTCTACGAGCAGTACTTC
TRBV5-1	.	.	TRBJ2-7	CASSLWRPSWEQYF	TGCGCCAGCAGCTTGTGGAGACCGTCCTGGGAGCAGTACTTC
TRBV7-9	TRBD1	many	TRBJ2-3	CASSRTGGTDTQYF	TGTGCCAGCAGCCGCACAGGGGGCACAGATACGCAGTATTTT
TRBV7-9	TRBD2	few	TRBJ2-7	CASSSLPGLAGEYF	TGTGCCAGCAGTTCATTACCGGGACTAGCGGGGGAGTACTTC
TRBV11-2	TRBD2	.	TRBJ2-1	CASSGLAGGFNEQFF	TGTGCCAGCAGCGGACTAGCGGGAGGCTTTAATGAGCAGTTCTTC
TRBV7-3	.	.	TRBJ1-2	CASSLGPPGGYTF	TGTGCCAGCAGCTTAGGGCCCCCTGGAGGCTACACCTTC
TRBV5-1	TRBD2	once	TRBJ2-1	CASSNVTSGRYNEQFF	TGCGCCAGCAGCAACGTGACTAGCGGGAGGTATAATGAGCAGTTCTTC
TRBV5-1	.	.	TRBJ1-2	CASSLDPGINYGYTF	TGCGCCAGCAGCTTGGATCCGGGGATCAACTATGGCTACACCTTC
TRBV4-1	TRBD1	.	TRBJ1-1	CASSHGQGLATEAFF	TGCGCCAGCAGCCACGGACAGGGTTTGGCAACTGAAGCTTTCTTT
TRBV20-1	.	few	TRBJ2-7	CSARDVGGEQYF	TGCAGTGCTAGAGATGTTGGGGGGGAGCAGTACTTC
TRBV3-1	.	few	TRBJ1-2	CASSQDPGRDGYTF	TGTGCCAGCAGCCAAGATCCAGGGAGAGATGGCTACACCTTC
TRBV7-8	.	.	TRBJ2-5	CASSPRFKGRDQETQYF	TGTGCCAGCAGCCCCCGGTTTAAGGGGAGAGACCAAGAGACCCAGTACTTC
TRBV4-1	TRBD2	.	TRBJ2-3	CASSQVFLAGGSSTDTQYF	TGCGCCAGCAGCCAAGTGTTTCTAGCGGGAGGGTCCTCCACAGATACGCAGTATTTT
TRBV7-9	TRBD1	.	TRBJ2-3	CASSPGQGAWTQYF	TGTGCCAGCAGCCCGGGACAGGGAGCTTGGACGCAGTATTTT
TRBV9	TRBD2	.	TRBJ2-5	CASRGGAGAGETQYF	TGTGCCAGCAGAGGAGGGGCGGGAGCGGGAGAGACCCAGTACTTC
TRBV10-3	TRBD1	.	TRBJ2-3	CAISEGQGPGTDTQYF	TGTGCCATCAGTGAGGGACAGGGGCCCGGCACAGATACGCAGTATTTT
TRBV29-1	TRBD1	few	TRBJ1-2	CSVAQGVNYGYTF	TGCAGCGTTGCCCAGGGGGTCAACTATGGCTACACCTTC
TRBV7-2	.	.	TRBJ2-1	CASGQDYSSYNEQFF	TGTGCCAGCGGACAGGACTACAGCTCCTACAATGAGCAGTTCTTC
TRBV6-2/TRBV6-3	.	.	TRBJ2-1	CASSYDPLEGIYNEQFF	TGTGCCAGCAGTTACGACCCTCTTGAGGGGATCTACAATGAGCAGTTCTTC
TRBV6-5	.	.	TRBJ2-7	CASSYYPLYEQYF	TGTGCCAGCAGTTACTACCCTCTCTACGAGCAGTACTTC
TRBV4-1	.	.	TRBJ2-5	CASSLTVAGEQYF	TGCGCCAGCAGCCTTACAGTTGCTGGGGAGCAGTACTTC
TRBV9	.	.	TRBJ2-3	CASSVGQADTDTQYF	TGTGCCAGCAGCGTAGGACAGGCTGACACAGATACGCAGTATTTT
TRBV7-3	TRBD1	.	TRBJ1-1	CASSLNRGTEAFF	TGTGCCAGCAGCTTGAACAGGGGAACTGAAGCTTTCTTT
TRBV20-1	.	few	TRBJ2-7	CSATSRRGPFSYEQYF	TGCAGTGCTACTTCCCGGAGGGGGCCCTTCTCCTACGAGCAGTACTTC
TRBV4-2	TRBD1	few	TRBJ2-5	CASSPGGGWQYF	TGTGCCAGCAGCCCAGGGGGTGGGTGGCAGTACTTC
TRBV7-9	.	.	TRBJ2-7	CASSLGSSRDLTYEQYF	TGTGCCAGCAGCTTAGGATCGTCCCGGGACTTGACCTACGAGCAGTACTTC
TRBV7-9	.	.	TRBJ2-3	CAISSGISTDTLYF	TGTGCCATCTCGTCAGGTATAAGCACAGATACGCTGTATTTT
TRBV6-5	.	.	TRBJ1-2	CASSFHGKANYGYTF	TGTGCCAGCAGTTTCCACGGTAAAGCTAACTATGGCTACACCTTC
TRBV9	TRBD2	.	TRBJ2-3	CASSVLFGLAGGDTQYF	TGTGCCAGCAGCGTTCTGTTCGGACTAGCGGGGGGGGATACGCAGTATTTT
TRBV29-1	TRBD2	.	TRBJ2-7	CCYPLGLAGEATTYEQYF	TGCTGTTATCCCCTGGGCCTAGCGGGCGAGGCCACAACCTACGAGCAGTACTTC
TRBV11-1	.	.	TRBJ2-1	CASSLAGDYNEQFF	TGTGCCAGCAGCTTAGCGGGAGATTACAATGAGCAGTTCTTC
TRBV3-1	.	.	TRBJ2-5	CASSRFGGPGGPGATQYF	TGTGCCAGCAGCCGTTTCGGTGGACCAGGCGGCCCTGGGGCGACCCAGTACTTC
TRBV29-1	TRBD1	.	TRBJ2-3	CSVLGTGASLTDTQYF	TGCAGCGTCCTTGGGACAGGGGCTTCTCTCACAGATACGCAGTATTTT
TRBV5-1	.	few	TRBJ2-7	CASSLYPSYEQYF	TGCGCCAGCAGCTTATACCCCTCCTACGAGCAGTACTTC
TRBV7-2	.	.	TRBJ2-1	CASSLTPDSYNEQFF	TGTGCCAGCAGCCTTACACCTGACTCCTACAATGAGCAGTTCTTC
TRBV7-9	.	.	TRBJ2-1	CASTLVGQADYNEQFF	TGTGCCAGCACCCTAGTCGGCCAAGCGGATTACAATGAGCAGTTCTTC